This T cell receptor (beta chain) was identified during a study of OX40 agonist ivuxolimab in advanced cancers. Background on the study: Those treated in dose escalation had hepatocellular carcinoma, melanoma, renal cell cancer or head and neck cancer.

A word on this clone: Antigen unknown.

Overall study findings and caveats: Also present in some nonresponders was a low level of normalized T-cell clonal expansion. Averaging showed that CD8+ T cells had more expanded clones than CD4+ did.

Produced via immunoSEQ multiplex PCR; TCRdb's table is partial and in-frame only. The sample has about 58,000 clones, approximately 91% seen once. If patients had autoimmune disease history or systemic immunosuppression, they were excluded. The sequencing here drew on CD4+ or CD8+ T cells sorted from blood, taken in a trial of the OX40 agonist ivuxolimab. This TCR came from an adult with an advanced solid tumor such as melanoma, head and neck, liver or kidney cancer.

The CDR3: CSVEDRWGAGKGEQYF. The CDR3 DNA reads as TGCAGCGTTGAAGATCGGTGGGGAGCAGGCAAGGGCGAGCAGTACTTC. V and J are TRBV29-1 and TRBJ2-7, with D possibly TRBD2 on 5 matching bases. Trimming cost V 0 bases and J 6 bases, with 21 bases left between them. CDR1 is SQVTM and CDR2 is ANQGSEA in the germline V gene. The CDR3 contains 16 residues.